Below, 10 T cell receptor beta chains from the same sample are listed, as sequenced in a study of T cells in tumors after PD-1 blockade. The data were produced by immunoSEQ multiplex PCR, yet TCRdb's version contains in-frame clones alone and is incomplete. The table shows about 14,000 clones, with 65% to 70% occurring only once. Here the sequenced sample was tumor tissue, taken after anti-PD-1 treatment. These TCRs come from a human donor with cutaneous squamous cell carcinoma.

The chain uses TRBV5-6 and TRBJ2-3; D unclear. This CDR3 contains 14 residues. In germline, CDR1 is SGHDT, CDR2 YYEEEE. The germline V and J ends were trimmed by 0 bases and 0 bases, with 5 bases remaining between them. The CDR3 sequence: CASSLVDSTDTQYF. The DNA for the CDR3 is TGTGCCAGCAGCTTGGTAGACAGCACAGATACGCAGTATTTT. Full variable domain (remainder filled in from reference TRBV5-6 and TRBJ2-3): DAGVTQSPTHLIKTRGQQVTLRCSPKSGHDTVSWYQQALGQGPQFIFQYYEEEERQRGNFPDRFSGHQFPNYSSELNVNALLLGDSALYLCASSLVDSTDTQYFGPGTRLTVL.

The chain joins TRBV21-1 to TRBJ2-1; the D segment call TRBD2 is taken from the table without a DNA check. TRBV21-1 represents a pseudogene. The CDR3 extends over 20 amino acids. CDR3 sequence reads: CASSAQTSANFRSGCNEQFF. CDR3 DNA: TGTGCCAGCAGCGCACAAACTAGCGCCAATTTCCGTTCCGGTTGCAATGAGCAGTTCTTC.

This chain links TRBV9 with TRBJ2-1; the D gene is possibly TRBD2 (5 bases). Trimming took 5 bases from V and 7 from J, leaving 13 bases between them. The germline V gene has CDR1 SGDLS and CDR2 YYNGEE. This CDR3 comprises 13 residues. CDR3 sequence: CASSERASNEQFF. CDR3 coding DNA: TGTGCCAGCAGTGAGAGGGCTAGTAATGAGCAGTTCTTC.

This clone was seen a few times. V gene TRBV24-1 combines with J gene TRBJ2-3; 8 positions match TRBD1. From germline, CDR1 is KGHDR and CDR2 SFDVKD. The trim removed 5 bases at V and 4 bases at J, leaving 7 bases unmatched. CDR3 size: 15 residues. The chain's CDR3 is CATSARTGLSDTQYF. CDR3 nucleotide sequence: TGTGCCACCAGTGCCCGGACAGGGCTATCAGATACGCAGTATTTT.

V and J are TRBV6-5 and TRBJ2-5, with D perhaps matching TRBD2 (6 bases). CDR3 length equals 15 residues. V shed 6 bases and J shed 2 bases, with 16 bases lying between them. Germline values: CDR1 MNHEY, CDR2 SVGAGI. CDR3 loop: CASRLNRDWQETQYF. CDR3 nucleotide sequence: TGTGCCAGCAGATTGAACCGGGACTGGCAAGAGACCCAGTACTTC.

The J gene is TRBJ2-3, the V gene TRBV30; D gene ambiguous. The CDR3 extends over 14 amino acids. Trimming removed 3 bases from V and 3 bases from J, with 13 bases in between. Germline CDR1 GTSNPN, CDR2 SVGIG (reference sequence). The CDR3 spells CAWRKGMGTDTQYF. For the CDR3, the DNA is TGTGCCTGGAGGAAAGGGATGGGGACAGATACGCAGTATTTT. The full variable domain, in which reference TRBV30 and TRBJ2-3 provide the parts outside the CDR3, is SQTIHQWPATLVQPVGSPLSLECTVEGTSNPNLYWYRQAAGRGLQLLFYSVGIGQISSEVPQNLSASRPQDRQFILSSKKLLLSDSGFYLCAWRKGMGTDTQYFGPGTRLTVL.

This clone was seen a handful of times. The genes are TRBV28 and TRBJ2-1; tentative D call: TRBD1 (6 bases). Germline values: CDR1 MDHEN, CDR2 SYDVKM. The CDR3 contains 14 residues. Trimming took 5 bases from V and 8 from J, leaving 16 bases between them. CDR3 nucleotides: TGTGCCAGCAGTCCCCTCCACGAGGGGGATGAGCAGTTCTTC. This translates into CASSPLHEGDEQFF.

The chain has TRBV2 and TRBJ2-4; D gene uncertain. Germline lookup yields CDR1 SNHLY and CDR2 FYNNEI. This CDR3 region has 15 residues. The germline V and J ends were trimmed by 0 bases and 0 bases, with 6 bases remaining between them. CDR3 in amino acids: CASSEASLAKNIQYF. The DNA of the CDR3 is TGTGCCAGCAGTGAAGCTAGCTTAGCCAAAAACATTCAGTACTTC.

V gene TRBV5-1 combines with J gene TRBJ2-1; unclear D gene. V was clipped by 0 bases and J by 0 bases, with 10 bases between them. This CDR3 spans 16 amino acids. CDR1 and CDR2 from the germline V gene are SGHRS and YFSETQ. The CDR3 nucleotides read TGCGCCAGCAGCTTGGTGGTGGTTAGCTCCTACAATGAGCAGTTCTTC. It yields the protein CASSLVVVSSYNEQFF.

The chain employs TRBV3-1 (or the pseudogene TRBV3-2) and TRBJ2-2; D gene ambiguous. Germline CDR1 LGHDT, CDR2 YNNKEL (reference sequence). The germline V and J ends were trimmed by 1 base and 2 bases, with 11 bases remaining between them. The CDR3 has 16 amino acids. This CDR3 reads CASSQVALLNTGELFF. DNA for the CDR3: TGTGCCAGCAGCCAAGTTGCCTTACTCAACACCGGGGAGCTGTTTTTT.